These 30 T cell receptor beta chains were all obtained from the same sample, sequenced in a study of early T cells in non-severe SARS-CoV-2 infection. TCRdb re-called the 5' RACE reads with MiXCR, one entry per CDR3 protein. The sample has 84,000 or so distinct CDR3 sequences; more than 13% are singletons. The sequenced material came from whole blood. The origin of the receptors is an adult who was a healthcare worker with PCR-confirmed SARS-CoV-2 infection or an uninfected control (not recorded which).

The V gene is TRBV20-1, the J gene TRBJ2-5; the D gene is possibly TRBD2 (5 bases). V dropped 6 bases and J dropped 4 bases, with 18 bases sitting between them. Germline values: CDR1 DFQATT, CDR2 SNEGSKA (reference sequence). This CDR3 is 14 amino acids long. CDR3 amino acids: CSANRASGGETQYF. CDR3 nucleotide sequence: TGCAGTGCAAATCGGGCTAGTGGAGGAGAGACCCAGTACTTC.

This clonotype was seen a few times. The chain joins TRBV20-1 to TRBJ1-5; D is ambiguous. V was cut by 1 base and J by 3 bases, with 16 bases left in between. The CDR3 is 16 residues long. CDR1 DFQATT and CDR2 SNEGSKA come from the germline V gene (reference sequence). Here the CDR3 reads CSARVGEAHNNQPQHF. The CDR3 nucleotides are TGCAGTGCTAGAGTCGGTGAAGCACACAACAATCAGCCCCAGCATTTT.

This sequence joins TRBV25-1 and TRBJ2-5, with a possible D match to TRBD1 (5 bases). The V gene's germline CDR1 is MGHDK and CDR2 SYGVNS. The CDR3 length is 16 residues. V was shortened by 0 bases and J by 1 base, with 12 bases between the two germline ends. The CDR3 protein is CASSEYYPQGQETQYF. Here the CDR3 DNA reads TGTGCCAGCAGTGAATATTACCCCCAGGGCCAAGAGACCCAGTACTTC.

This clonotype has a handful of counts. The chain joins TRBV9 to TRBJ2-2, with 10 bases identical to TRBD2. J was trimmed by 1 base and V by 4 bases; bases with no gene match: 4. The CDR3 consists of 16 residues. Germline V gene lookup returns CDR1 SGDLS and CDR2 YYNGEE. The CDR3 loop reads CASSKASGGNTGELFF. The DNA for the CDR3 is TGTGCCAGCAGCAAGGCTAGCGGGGGGAACACCGGGGAGCTGTTTTTT.

This clonotype was found a few times. J is TRBJ1-4 and V is TRBV18; TRBD1 might be the D (6 bases). Trimming took off 2 bases at V and 8 bases at J, with 21 bases between the two ends. Germline V lookup: CDR1 KGHSH, CDR2 LQKENI. The CDR3 has 17 residues. The CDR3 reads CASSPGKQGQPGEKLFF. The CDR3 DNA reads as TGTGCCAGCTCACCAGGGAAGCAGGGGCAGCCGGGAGAAAAACTGTTTTTT.

This clonotype was recorded a few times. J is TRBJ2-2 and V is TRBV11-2; a possible D gene is TRBD2 (6 bases). V dropped 0 bases and J dropped 7 bases, with 15 bases sitting between them. The CDR3 extends over 16 amino acids. Germline V gives CDR1 SGHAT, CDR2 FQNNGV. CDR3 loop: CASSLERGGLGGELFF. DNA for the CDR3: TGTGCCAGCAGCTTAGAGCGGGGAGGTTTAGGCGGGGAGCTGTTTTTT.

This clonotype was observed at least ten times. This chain uses TRBV7-6 with TRBJ2-5; D is undetermined. The CDR3 length is 13 residues. Trimming shortened V by 5 bases and J by 2 bases, and 9 bases separated the two germline ends. Germline V gene data show CDR1 as SGHVS and CDR2 as FNYEAQ. The CDR3 nucleotides read TGTGCCAGCAGCCGCGACACACAAGAGACCCAGTACTTC. The encoded protein is CASSRDTQETQYF.

This clonotype was detected ten times or more. V gene TRBV29-1 combines with J gene TRBJ2-7; tentatively, D is TRBD1 or TRBD2 (5 bases each). V was shortened by 4 bases and J by 6 bases, with 13 bases between the two germline ends. The V gene's germline CDR1 is SQVTM and CDR2 ANQGSEA. The CDR3 is made up of 12 amino acids. Here the CDR3 reads CSVGEGYGEQYF. Here the CDR3 DNA reads TGCAGCGTTGGTGAGGGGTACGGCGAGCAGTACTTC.

This clonotype was detected a few times. The CDR3 protein is CASSLGRYNEQFF. CDR3 bases: TGTGCCAGCAGCTTAGGACGCTACAATGAGCAGTTCTTC. The chain employs TRBV11-1 and TRBJ2-1, with D unresolved. The CDR3 runs 13 residues. V lost 1 base, J lost 3 bases, and 4 bases lay in between. Germline assignment: CDR1 SGHAT and CDR2 FQDESV (reference sequence).

This clonotype has just a few counts. V is TRBV15 and J is TRBJ2-1, with TRBD2 as a possible D gene (6 bases). CDR1 is LNHNV and CDR2 is YYDKDF in the germline V gene (reference sequence). V was trimmed by 1 base and J by 10 bases, leaving 11 bases between them. The CDR3 is made up of 13 amino acids. CDR3 DNA sequence: TGTGCCACCAGCAGAGTGGAGACTAGAGAGCAGTTCTTC. This translates into CATSRVETREQFF.

This clonotype was counted between two and nine times. V usage is TRBV2 and J usage is TRBJ2-1; D ambiguous. The CDR3 runs to 11 residues. V lost 6 bases and J 9 bases, leaving 9 bases between the germline ends. Germline CDR1 reads SNHLY; CDR2 reads FYNNEI. CDR3 DNA sequence: TGTGCCAGCAGCGATAGTTTTGAGCAGTTCTTC. This translates into CASSDSFEQFF. Filled out from reference TRBV2 and TRBJ2-1, the complete variable domain reads EPEVTQTPSHQVTQMGQEVILRCVPISNHLYFYWYRQILGQKVEFLVSFYNNEISEKSEIFDDQFSVERPDGSNFTLKIRSTKLEDSAMYFCASSDSFEQFFGPGTRLTVL.

This clonotype was detected only a few times. The chain joins TRBV5-1 to TRBJ2-2; D may match TRBD1 or TRBD2 (5 bases each). Per germline, CDR1 SGHRS and CDR2 YFSETQ. CDR3 size: 15 residues. Trimming took 5 bases from V and 0 from J, leaving 11 bases between them. CDR3 sequence reads: CASSEQDSNTGELFF. CDR3 sequence (DNA): TGCGCCAGCAGTGAACAGGACTCGAACACCGGGGAGCTGTTTTTT.

The chain employs TRBV29-1 and TRBJ1-1; 10 nucleotides align to TRBD1. This CDR3 region has 12 residues. J gave up 5 bases and V 4 bases, and 1 base lay outside the gene matches. Germline V CDR1 and CDR2: SQVTM, ANQGSEA. This CDR3 is CSVGGQGTEAFF. In DNA form, the CDR3 reads TGCAGCGTTGGGGGACAGGGGACTGAAGCTTTCTTT.

The sample holds a few counts of this clonotype. CDR3 loop: CASSRDRSGELFF. The CDR3, as DNA: TGTGCCAGCAGCCGCGACAGGTCCGGGGAGCTGTTTTTT. The V gene is TRBV4-2, the J gene TRBJ2-2; maybe TRBD1 (6 bases). There are 13 residues in the CDR3. V was cut by 4 bases and J by 6 bases, with 9 bases left in between. The V gene's germline CDR1 is LGHNA and CDR2 YNFKEQ.

The chain uses TRBV3-1 and TRBJ1-5; D unresolved. CDR3 length equals 15 residues. The V end was cut by 0 bases, the J end by 6 bases, with 12 bases between. The germline V gene encodes CDR1 LGHDT and CDR2 YNNKEL (reference sequence). In DNA form, the CDR3 reads TGTGCCAGCAGCCAAGATTTGACACCAGCTCAGCCCCAGCATTTT. It yields the protein CASSQDLTPAQPQHF.

This clonotype was counted many times. The rearrangement uses TRBV5-6 and TRBJ1-1; possibly TRBD1 for D (6 bases). V was trimmed by 0 bases and J by 5 bases, leaving 11 bases between them. CDR1 is SGHDT and CDR2 is YYEEEE in the germline V gene. The CDR3 has 14 amino acids. The CDR3 is CASSLVQGNTEAFF. For the CDR3, the DNA is TGTGCCAGCAGCTTGGTACAGGGAAATACTGAAGCTTTCTTT.

This clonotype was counted between two and nine times. The CDR3 DNA reads TGTGCCAGCAGCCCCGGGACTAGCGGGGTTACCGGGGAGCTGTTTTTT. This translates into CASSPGTSGVTGELFF. The chain carries TRBV5-4 and TRBJ2-2; 13 bases map to TRBD2. V lost 4 bases to trimming and J lost 5 bases; unmatched junction nucleotides: 5. The CDR3 runs to 16 residues. Germline V gene lookup returns CDR1 SGHNT and CDR2 YYREEE (reference sequence).

This clonotype was counted only a few times. The chain recombines TRBV5-1 with TRBJ1-2; no firm D call. Germline V gene sequence: CDR1 SGHRS, CDR2 YFSETQ. The V and J ends lost 4 bases and 4 bases respectively, with 17 bases between them. This CDR3 has 15 residues. The CDR3: CASSAEARRGYGYTF. CDR3 DNA: TGCGCCAGCAGCGCTGAGGCCCGAAGAGGCTATGGCTACACCTTC. The whole variable domain, filled in from reference TRBV5-1 and TRBJ1-2, reads KAGVTQTPRYLIKTRGQQVTLSCSPISGHRSVSWYQQTPGQGLQFLFEYFSETQRNKGNFPGRFSGRQFSNSRSEMNVSTLELGDSALYLCASSAEARRGYGYTFGSGTRLTVV.

This clonotype was recorded many times. The J gene is TRBJ1-2, the V gene TRBV5-4, with TRBD1 matching over 8 bases. Germline V gene lookup returns CDR1 SGHNT and CDR2 YYREEE (reference sequence). Trimming took 2 bases from V and 6 from J; bases not matched to a gene: 6. The CDR3 is made up of 14 amino acids. CDR3 in DNA: TGTGCCAGCAGCTTAAGACAGGGGAGGGATGGCTACACCTTC. This encodes CASSLRQGRDGYTF.

This clonotype was detected only once. V gene TRBV28 combines with J gene TRBJ1-2; D uncertain. CDR3 length: 14 residues. Trimming removed 6 bases at V and 4 bases at J, with 15 bases between. Germline loops: CDR1 MDHEN, CDR2 SYDVKM. CDR3 nucleotide sequence: TGTGCCAGCAGGGAGGCACCAGCACTCTATGGCTACACCTTC. It specifies CASREAPALYGYTF.

This clonotype occurred a few times. The chain links TRBV29-1 to TRBJ1-1; 8 bases match TRBD1. Germline CDR1 reads SQVTM; CDR2 reads ANQGSEA. This CDR3 spans 15 amino acids. J lost 13 bases, V lost 4 bases, and 20 bases had no gene match. CDR3 loop: CSVAARQGRGSEVFF. The CDR3 region has the DNA TGCAGCGTTGCCGCGAGACAGGGGCGCGGGTCGGAGGTTTTCTTT.

The chain links TRBV9 to TRBJ2-2, with unresolved D. Trimming took off 1 base at V and 4 bases at J, with 8 bases between the two ends. Germline V gene lookup returns CDR1 SGDLS and CDR2 YYNGEE. CDR3 length equals 14 residues. The CDR3 DNA is TGTGCCAGCAGCGTAACGGGCTCCACCGGGGAGCTGTTTTTT. It is translated as CASSVTGSTGELFF.

The V gene is TRBV28, the J gene TRBJ2-2; D call uncertain. The germline V gene has CDR1 MDHEN and CDR2 SYDVKM. This CDR3 contains 13 residues. V was shortened by 7 bases and J by 4 bases, with 10 bases between the two germline ends. The CDR3: CASTLRATGELFF. CDR3 coding DNA: TGTGCCAGCACCCTTCGTGCCACCGGGGAGCTGTTTTTT.

At least ten counts were recorded for this clonotype. Written as DNA, the CDR3 is TGTGCCAGCAGTCCAGGACAGGGGACCACAGATACGCAGTATTTT. Translation gives CASSPGQGTTDTQYF. The chain carries TRBV6-2 or TRBV6-3 and TRBJ2-3; 9 positions match TRBD1. The CDR3 has 15 amino acids. CDR1 and CDR2 (germline): MNHEY, SVGEGT. After removal of 5 bases from V and 2 bases from J, the junction contained 5 bases not matched to a gene.

In this sample, this clonotype turned up a few times. The gene calls are TRBV7-9 and TRBJ2-1; 11 positions agree with TRBD2. V was pared by 4 bases and J by 4 bases, with 3 bases of the junction left unmatched. The CDR3 runs to 15 residues. Germline V CDR1 and CDR2: SEHNR, FQNEAQ (reference sequence). CDR3 region: CASSSSGGLYNEQFF. The CDR3, as DNA: TGTGCCAGCAGCTCTAGCGGGGGGCTTTACAATGAGCAGTTCTTC.

This clonotype has ten or more counts. The chain recombines TRBV18 with TRBJ2-7, with D perhaps being TRBD1 or TRBD2 (5 bases each). The CDR3 totals 13 residues. The germline gives CDR1 KGHSH, CDR2 LQKENI. Trimming took off 1 base at V and 6 bases at J, with 10 bases between the two ends. CDR3 loop: CASSPHHGTEQYF. The CDR3 DNA reads as TGTGCCAGCTCACCACATCATGGGACCGAGCAGTACTTC.

The sample holds a few counts of this clonotype. The CDR3 sequence: CASSHGQGEYYGYTF. The DNA of the CDR3 is TGTGCCAGCAGTCATGGACAGGGGGAATACTATGGCTACACCTTC. This chain links TRBV6-2 or TRBV6-3 with TRBJ1-2; 10 bases align to TRBD1. The CDR3 has 15 residues. The germline gives CDR1 MNHEY, CDR2 SVGEGT. Trimming cost V 5 bases and J 3 bases; bases outside gene matches: 6.

This clonotype turned up a few times. This sequence joins TRBV11-2 and TRBJ2-3; TRBD2 is a possible D gene (5 bases). The germline gives CDR1 SGHAT, CDR2 FQNNGV. With 5 bases removed from V and 5 bases from J, the gap between germline ends came to 14 bases. This CDR3 contains 14 residues. In nucleotides, the CDR3 is TGTGCCAGCAGCCCGTGGACTGTGGTAGATACGCAGTATTTT. Translation gives CASSPWTVVDTQYF.

This clonotype was observed a few times. The V and J genes are TRBV5-1 and TRBJ2-5; D perhaps matches TRBD1 (6 bases). This CDR3 comprises 15 residues. Germline V gene data show CDR1 as SGHRS and CDR2 as YFSETQ. The V and J ends lost 0 bases and 1 base respectively, with 10 bases between them. CDR3 nucleotide sequence: TGCGCCAGCAGCTTGGCAGGGGCTTTCCAAGAGACCCAGTACTTC. Translation: CASSLAGAFQETQYF.

V and J are TRBV29-1 and TRBJ1-1, with D uncertain. Germline V gives CDR1 SQVTM, CDR2 ANQGSEA. There are 14 residues in the CDR3. Trimming removed 3 bases at V and 4 bases at J, with 15 bases between. The CDR3 region is CSVDWPTQSTEAFF. CDR3 nucleotide sequence: TGCAGCGTTGACTGGCCGACCCAAAGCACTGAAGCTTTCTTT.